Presented here are 23 T cell receptor beta chains from one specimen sequenced in a study of cytomegalovirus exposure and HLA in healthy donors. In the PCR, 60 Vbeta and 13 Jbeta primers were used. Measured with immunoSEQ multiplex PCR; TCRdb has only the in-frame clones, and not every one. The data contain about 140,000 clones, 73% of them singletons. Sequenced input: PBMCs. Source of these receptors: a woman between 40 and 55 years old in good health and CMV-seronegative.

V and J are TRBV9 and TRBJ1-3; 7 bases fit TRBD1. The germline V gene encodes CDR1 SGDLS and CDR2 YYNGEE. The V and J ends lost 0 bases and 8 bases, in that order; junction bases with no gene match: 8. The CDR3 covers 15 residues. The CDR3 DNA follows: TGTGCCAGCAGCGTAGGAGAGGGGGCTGGGTACACCATATATTTT. Its protein is CASSVGEGAGYTIYF.

This chain links TRBV19 with TRBJ2-5; D gene ambiguous. Per the germline V gene, CDR1 is LNHDA and CDR2 is SQIVND (reference sequence). The CDR3 loop spans 11 amino acids. V was trimmed by 8 bases and J by 5 bases, leaving 9 bases between them. The CDR3, as DNA: TGTGCCAGTGGCCCCGGGGAGACCCAGTACTTC. This codes for CASGPGETQYF.

The chain employs TRBV10-2 and TRBJ1-5; 8 bases are a match to TRBD1. The CDR3 consists of 14 residues. Looked up from germline, CDR1 is WSHSY and CDR2 is SAAADI. Germline trimming cut 6 bases from V and 3 bases from J; bases unmatched to any gene: 4. This CDR3 is CASSAQGANQPQHF. CDR3 nucleotide sequence: TGCGCCAGCAGCGCGCAGGGGGCCAATCAGCCCCAGCATTTT.

CDR3 sequence: CASSPEGETYNEQFF. CDR3 nucleotides: TGTGCCAGCTCTCCCGAGGGGGAAACATACAATGAGCAGTTCTTC. J is TRBJ2-1 and V is TRBV18; D may be TRBD1 (6 bases). V was cut by 6 bases and J by 4 bases, with 16 bases left in between. Germline loops: CDR1 KGHSH, CDR2 LQKENI. There are 15 residues in the CDR3.

The rearrangement joins TRBV18 to TRBJ1-4; 9 nucleotides agree with TRBD1. Germline V gene sequence: CDR1 KGHSH, CDR2 LQKENI. With V trimmed by 2 bases and J by 6 bases, 7 bases remained unmatched. This CDR3 region has 16 residues. CDR3 loop: CASSPGARTGDEKLFF. The CDR3 DNA reads TGTGCCAGCTCACCAGGCGCCCGGACAGGGGATGAAAAACTGTTTTTT. The full variable domain, rest sourced from reference TRBV18 and TRBJ1-4, is NAGVMQNPRHLVRRRGQEARLRCSPMKGHSHVYWYRQLPEEGLKFMVYLQKENIIDESGMPKERFSAEFPKEGPSILRIQQVVRGDSAAYFCASSPGARTGDEKLFFGSGTQLSVL.

V gene TRBV7-6 combines with J gene TRBJ1-1; D is unresolved. The germline gives CDR1 SGHVS, CDR2 FNYEAQ. V was trimmed by 5 bases and J by 6 bases, leaving 13 bases between them. The CDR3 is made up of 13 amino acids. CDR3 coding DNA: TGTGCCAGCAGCCTGGGCCGCCTCGCTGAAGCTTTCTTT. Translation: CASSLGRLAEAFF. Filled out from reference TRBV7-6 and TRBJ1-1, the complete variable domain reads GAGVSQSPRYKVTKRGQDVALRCDPISGHVSLYWYRQALGQGPEFLTYFNYEAQQDKSGLPNDRFSAERPEGSISTLTIQRTEQRDSAMYRCASSLGRLAEAFFGQGTRLTVV.

In this sample, this clone turned up a few times. CDR3 sequence (DNA): TGTGCCAGCAGTTACGAGCGCTCTGGAAACACCATATATTTT. This gives the protein CASSYERSGNTIYF. The genes are TRBV6-6 and TRBJ1-3; D gene unclear. Trimming took off 2 bases at V and 0 bases at J, with 5 bases between the two ends. The CDR3 totals 14 residues. Looked up from germline, CDR1 is MNHNY and CDR2 is SVGAGI (reference sequence).

J is TRBJ1-5 and V is TRBV19; TRBD1 agrees at 7 bases. Germline assignment: CDR1 LNHDA and CDR2 SQIVND (reference sequence). V was pared by 3 bases and J by 3 bases, with 2 bases of the junction left unmatched. The CDR3 is 14 residues long. This CDR3 reads CASSMTGPNQPQHF. The CDR3 bases are TGTGCCAGTAGTATGACAGGGCCCAATCAGCCCCAGCATTTT.

CDR3 bases: TGTGCCAGCAGTGAACTACGGGGGAACACTGAAGCTTTCTTT. This codes for CASSELRGNTEAFF. The chain employs TRBV2 and TRBJ1-1; no clear D. The germline V gene has CDR1 SNHLY and CDR2 FYNNEI. This CDR3 has 14 residues. The germline V and J ends were trimmed by 2 bases and 1 base, with 8 bases remaining between them. The variable domain in full, completed from reference TRBV2 and TRBJ1-1, reads EPEVTQTPSHQVTQMGQEVILRCVPISNHLYFYWYRQILGQKVEFLVSFYNNEISEKSEIFDDQFSVERPDGSNFTLKIRSTKLEDSAMYFCASSELRGNTEAFFGQGTRLTVV.

The J gene is TRBJ2-3, the V gene TRBV9; 7 bases are shared with TRBD1. The germline CDR1 and CDR2 sequences are SGDLS and YYNGEE. After removal of 0 bases from V and 2 bases from J, the junction contained 6 bases not matched to a gene. This CDR3 comprises 16 residues. The DNA for the CDR3 is TGTGCCAGCAGCGTAGGACAGGGCTATTACACAGATACGCAGTATTTT. This sequence encodes CASSVGQGYYTDTQYF.

The chain links TRBV5-4 to TRBJ2-5, with D possibly matching TRBD2 (6 bases). This CDR3 has 16 amino acids. Per the germline V gene, CDR1 is SGHNT and CDR2 is YYREEE (reference sequence). The V end was cut by 0 bases, the J end by 9 bases, with 21 bases between. The CDR3 sequence is CASSLAYGQQRRAQYF. The CDR3 DNA sequence: TGTGCCAGCAGCTTGGCGTACGGTCAGCAAAGGAGGGCCCAGTACTTC.

V usage is TRBV13 and J usage is TRBJ1-1; D call uncertain. The CDR3 length is 14 residues. Germline V gene lookup returns CDR1 PRHDT and CDR2 FYEKMQ (reference sequence). V lost 3 bases and J lost 0, with 8 bases in between. CDR3: CASSFAGVNTEAFF. The CDR3 DNA is TGTGCCAGCAGCTTTGCCGGGGTGAACACTGAAGCTTTCTTT.

This clone has just one count. The chain uses TRBV4-2 and TRBJ2-3, with D unresolved. CDR1 is LGHNA, CDR2 YNFKEQ, per germline. Trimming stripped 1 base from V and 0 bases from J, with 11 bases between. The CDR3 sequence is 16 residues long. CDR3 amino acids: CASSQGVRPSTDTQYF. The DNA of the CDR3 is TGTGCCAGCAGCCAAGGTGTGCGCCCTAGCACAGATACGCAGTATTTT.

The genes are TRBV5-6 and TRBJ1-2; a weak D match, TRBD1 (5 bases). The CDR3 consists of 14 residues. Germline loops: CDR1 SGHDT, CDR2 YYEEEE. The germline V and J ends were trimmed by 1 base and 6 bases, with 13 bases remaining between them. This CDR3 is CASSLWGGRDGYTF. The CDR3 bases are TGTGCCAGCAGCTTGTGGGGGGGAAGGGATGGCTACACCTTC.

V usage is TRBV29-1 and J usage is TRBJ2-3; 8 bases map to TRBD1. The CDR3 loop spans 14 amino acids. V lost 4 bases and J lost 1; bases outside the gene matches: 4. In germline, CDR1 is SQVTM, CDR2 ANQGSEA. CDR3 nucleotide sequence: TGCAGCGTTGTAGACAGGGGTGGCACAGATACGCAGTATTTT. It encodes CSVVDRGGTDTQYF.

A word on this clone: The same CDR3 is also encoded by other DNA sequences in this sample. The rearrangement links TRBV19 to TRBJ2-3, with 10 bases fitting TRBD1. Germline lookup yields CDR1 LNHDA and CDR2 SQIVND (reference sequence). The CDR3 is made up of 14 amino acids. V shed 9 bases, J shed 3 bases, and the junction held 6 bases outside the gene matches. DNA for the CDR3: TGTGCCAGCTCTCCGGGACAGGGGACAGATACGCAGTATTTT. Amino acid sequence: CASSPGQGTDTQYF.

The chain links TRBV5-1 to TRBJ2-2; 10 bases match TRBD2. The CDR3 loop spans 17 amino acids. Trimming at V came to 3 bases and at J to 2 bases, leaving 7 bases not matched to a gene. Germline values: CDR1 SGHRS, CDR2 YFSETQ. The CDR3 region is CASSSLAGGLNTGELFF. In nucleotides, the CDR3 is TGCGCCAGCAGCTCCTTAGCGGGGGGCCTCAACACCGGGGAGCTGTTTTTT.

This chain links TRBV2 with TRBJ2-7; tentatively, D is TRBD1 (6 bases). V was shortened by 3 bases and J by 3 bases, with 12 bases between the two germline ends. Germline assignment: CDR1 SNHLY and CDR2 FYNNEI. The CDR3 totals 14 residues. DNA of the CDR3: TGTGCCAGCAGTGACACGTCAGGGGACTACGAGCAGTACGTC. Translating it yields CASSDTSGDYEQYV.

This clone showed up just a few times. The J gene is TRBJ1-3, the V gene TRBV4-3; TRBD1 is a possible D gene (5 bases). The CDR3 length is 17 residues. V was shortened by 0 bases and J by 1 base, with 13 bases between the two germline ends. Per the germline V gene, CDR1 is LGHNA and CDR2 is YSLEER. The CDR3 DNA reads TGCGCCAGCAGCCAAGATGACCCAAGGGGTTCTGGAAACACCATATATTTT. Translated, it gives CASSQDDPRGSGNTIYF.

This chain links TRBV9 with TRBJ2-5, with 9 bases identical to TRBD2. Per the germline V gene, CDR1 is SGDLS and CDR2 is YYNGEE. CDR3 size: 16 residues. Germline trimming cut 1 base from V and 3 bases from J; bases unmatched to any gene: 7. The DNA for the CDR3 is TGTGCCAGCAGCGTAAGGGCTAGCGGGGCGAAAGAGACCCAGTACTTC. The encoded protein is CASSVRASGAKETQYF.

The V gene is TRBV14, the J gene TRBJ1-1, with 10 bases matching TRBD1. The germline V gene has CDR1 SGHDN and CDR2 FVKESK. The junction had 6 bases not matched to a gene; V was cut back by 5 bases and J by 6 bases. The CDR3 totals 14 residues. CDR3 DNA: TGTGCCAGCAGCTCAGACAGGGGGCTGGCTGAAGCTTTCTTT. It specifies CASSSDRGLAEAFF.

The chain links TRBV2 to TRBJ1-3, with 7 bases lining up with TRBD1. This CDR3 has 14 residues. CDR1 and CDR2 (germline): SNHLY, FYNNEI. V shed 1 base, J shed 8 bases, and the junction held 5 bases outside the gene matches. The CDR3 DNA follows: TGTGCCAGCAGTGAAGATAGGGGGCCATACACCATATATTTT. Amino acids: CASSEDRGPYTIYF.

The gene calls are TRBV27 and TRBJ2-7; 8 nucleotides line up with TRBD2. Germline V gives CDR1 MNHEY, CDR2 SMNVEV (reference sequence). This CDR3 region has 12 residues. The DNA of the CDR3 is TGTGCCAGCAGTTGTCCGAGCGGGGGAGTATTTGTC. This gives the protein CASSCPSGGVFV.